The source of this TCR beta chain is a study of long-term antiretroviral therapy in people with HIV. Broader study findings: Transplant donor controls retained higher diversity, though diversity increased after ART.

In this sample, this clone turned up once. Its specificity is not known. Trimming removed 4 bases from V and 4 bases from J, with 11 bases in between. Looked up from germline, CDR1 is SGHDN and CDR2 is FVKESK. This CDR3 contains 15 residues. At the survey level, the v3.0 immunoSEQ assay was run. Assay: immunoSEQ multiplex PCR; the TCRdb copy retains only in-frame clones and omits some. The top ten clones hold 4.5% to 6% of a sample with around 28,000 clones, roughly 84% of them seen once. There was at least one pre-ART PBMC sample for each donor, plus at least two post-ART PBMC samples. The source is a woman in her 30s with HIV. Sample: unsorted PBMCs, taken 0.8 years after starting antiretroviral therapy. The chain uses TRBV14 and TRBJ1-6, with D perhaps matching TRBD1 (5 bases). CDR3 protein: CASSPIKGYNSPLHF. For the CDR3, the DNA is TGTGCCAGCAGCCCGATTAAGGGGTATAATTCACCCCTCCACTTT. Together with reference TRBV14 and TRBJ1-6, the CDR3 gives the full variable domain: EAGVTQFPSHSVIEKGQTVTLRCDPISGHDNLYWYRRVMGKEIKFLLHFVKESKQDESGMPNNRFLAERTGGTYSTLKVQPAELEDSGVYFCASSPIKGYNSPLHFGNGTRLTVT.